The clone carrying this TCR beta chain showed up just a few times. This entry comes from a study of blood T cell repertoires in COVID-19. TCRdb keeps only in-frame clones here, not all; method: immunoSEQ multiplex PCR. The sample has almost 500,000 clones, about 85% seen once. The sequenced sample consisted of PBMCs or T cells enriched from blood (not recorded which). This sequence originates from a woman in her fifties or sixties who had recovered from COVID-19.

The CDR3 here is CASTRRSSTYEQYF. CDR3 coding DNA: TGTGCCAGCACCCGGCGGTCCAGCACCTACGAGCAGTACTTC. The chain employs TRBV7-2 and TRBJ2-7; D unclear. From germline, CDR1 is SGHTA and CDR2 FQGNSA. Trimming shortened V by 7 bases and J by 2 bases, and 15 bases separated the two germline ends. The CDR3 is made up of 14 amino acids. Combining the CDR3 with reference TRBV7-2 and TRBJ2-7 gives the whole variable domain GAGVSQSPSNKVTEKGKDVELRCDPISGHTALYWYRQSLGQGLEFLIYFQGNSAPDKSGLPSDRFSAERTGGSVSTLTIQRTQQEDSAVYLCASTRRSSTYEQYFGPGTRLTVT.